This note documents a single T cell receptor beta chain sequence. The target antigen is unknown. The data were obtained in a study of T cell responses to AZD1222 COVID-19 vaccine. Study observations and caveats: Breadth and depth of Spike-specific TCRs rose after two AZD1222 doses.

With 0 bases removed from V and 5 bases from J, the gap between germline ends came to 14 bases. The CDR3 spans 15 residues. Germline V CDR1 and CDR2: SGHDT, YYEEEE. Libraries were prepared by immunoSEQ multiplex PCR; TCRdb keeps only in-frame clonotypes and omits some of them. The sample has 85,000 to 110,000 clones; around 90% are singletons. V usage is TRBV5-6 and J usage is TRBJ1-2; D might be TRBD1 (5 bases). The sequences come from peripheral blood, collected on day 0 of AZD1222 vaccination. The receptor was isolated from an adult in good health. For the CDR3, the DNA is TGTGCCAGCAGCTTGGGAGCAGGGAGTAGGTATGGCTACACCTTC. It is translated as CASSLGAGSRYGYTF.